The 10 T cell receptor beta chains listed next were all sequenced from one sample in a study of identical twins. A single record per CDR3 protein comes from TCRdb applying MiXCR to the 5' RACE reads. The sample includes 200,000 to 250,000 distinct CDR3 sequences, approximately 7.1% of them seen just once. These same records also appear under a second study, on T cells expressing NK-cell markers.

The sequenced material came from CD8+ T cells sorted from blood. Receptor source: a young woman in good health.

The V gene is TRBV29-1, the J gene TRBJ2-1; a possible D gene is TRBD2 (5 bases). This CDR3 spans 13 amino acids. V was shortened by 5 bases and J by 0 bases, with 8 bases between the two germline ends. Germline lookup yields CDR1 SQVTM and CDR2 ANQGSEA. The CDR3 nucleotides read TGCAGCGTTACCGGGATCTCCTACAATGAGCAGTTCTTC. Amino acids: CSVTGISYNEQFF.

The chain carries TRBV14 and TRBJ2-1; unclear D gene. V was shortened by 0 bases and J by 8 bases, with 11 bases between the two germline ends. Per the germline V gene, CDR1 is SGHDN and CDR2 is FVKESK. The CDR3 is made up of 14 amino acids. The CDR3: CASSQDFVSDEQFF. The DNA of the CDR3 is TGTGCCAGCAGCCAAGATTTTGTGAGTGATGAGCAGTTCTTC.

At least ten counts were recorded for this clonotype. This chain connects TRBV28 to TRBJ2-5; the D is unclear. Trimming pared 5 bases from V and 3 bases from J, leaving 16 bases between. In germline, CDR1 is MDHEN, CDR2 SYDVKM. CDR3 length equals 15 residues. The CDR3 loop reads CASSESRKQKETQYF. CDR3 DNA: TGTGCCAGCAGTGAGAGCCGCAAACAAAAAGAGACCCAGTACTTC.

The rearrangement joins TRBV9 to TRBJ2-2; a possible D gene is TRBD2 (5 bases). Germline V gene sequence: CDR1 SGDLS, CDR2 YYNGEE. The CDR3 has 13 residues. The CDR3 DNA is TGTGCTGCTGCGGGTCCGAACACCGGGGAGCTGTTTTTT. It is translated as CAAAGPNTGELFF.

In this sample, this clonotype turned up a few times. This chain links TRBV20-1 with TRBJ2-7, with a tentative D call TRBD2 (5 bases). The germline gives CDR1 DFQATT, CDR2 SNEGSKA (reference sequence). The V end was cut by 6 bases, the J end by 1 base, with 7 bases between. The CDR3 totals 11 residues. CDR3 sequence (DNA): TGCAGTGCCTGGAGGTCCTACGAGCAGTACTTC. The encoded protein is CSAWRSYEQYF.

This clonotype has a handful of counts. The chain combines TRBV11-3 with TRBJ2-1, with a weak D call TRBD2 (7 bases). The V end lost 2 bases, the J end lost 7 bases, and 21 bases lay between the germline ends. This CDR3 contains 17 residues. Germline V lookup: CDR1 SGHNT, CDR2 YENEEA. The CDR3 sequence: CASSLSWGGGGRNEQFF. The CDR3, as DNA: TGTGCCAGCAGCTTAAGTTGGGGGGGCGGGGGTAGGAATGAGCAGTTCTTC.

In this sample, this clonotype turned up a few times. CDR3 in DNA: TGTGCCAGCAGTGCCCTGACCGGGGGGTATGGCTACACCTTC. Its translation: CASSALTGGYGYTF. The chain has TRBV27 and TRBJ1-2; D may be TRBD1 (5 bases). Germline-derived CDR1 and CDR2 are MNHEY and SMNVEV (reference sequence). Trimming cost V 5 bases and J 5 bases, with 15 bases left between them. The CDR3 sequence is 14 residues long.

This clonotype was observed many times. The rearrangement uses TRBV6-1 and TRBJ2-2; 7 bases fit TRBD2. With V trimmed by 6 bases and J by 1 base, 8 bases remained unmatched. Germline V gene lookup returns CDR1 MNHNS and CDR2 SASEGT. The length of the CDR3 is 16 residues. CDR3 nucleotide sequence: TGTGCCAGCAGCCACGGGATAGCGGGGAACACCGGGGAGCTGTTTTTT. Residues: CASSHGIAGNTGELFF.

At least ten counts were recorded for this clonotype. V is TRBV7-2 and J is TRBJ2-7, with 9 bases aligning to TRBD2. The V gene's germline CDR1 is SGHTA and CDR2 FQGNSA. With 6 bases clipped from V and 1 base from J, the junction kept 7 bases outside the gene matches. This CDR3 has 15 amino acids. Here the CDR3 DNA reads TGTGCCAGCAGACTAGGGCGGGGGGGTTCCTACGAGCAGTACTTC. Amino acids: CASRLGRGGSYEQYF.

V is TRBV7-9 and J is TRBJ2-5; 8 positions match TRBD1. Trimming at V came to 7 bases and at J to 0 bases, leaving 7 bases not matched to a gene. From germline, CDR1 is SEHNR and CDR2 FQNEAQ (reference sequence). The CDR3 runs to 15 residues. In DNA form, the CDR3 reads TGTGCCAGCAATGACAGGGGCACGTACCAAGAGACCCAGTACTTC. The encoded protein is CASNDRGTYQETQYF.